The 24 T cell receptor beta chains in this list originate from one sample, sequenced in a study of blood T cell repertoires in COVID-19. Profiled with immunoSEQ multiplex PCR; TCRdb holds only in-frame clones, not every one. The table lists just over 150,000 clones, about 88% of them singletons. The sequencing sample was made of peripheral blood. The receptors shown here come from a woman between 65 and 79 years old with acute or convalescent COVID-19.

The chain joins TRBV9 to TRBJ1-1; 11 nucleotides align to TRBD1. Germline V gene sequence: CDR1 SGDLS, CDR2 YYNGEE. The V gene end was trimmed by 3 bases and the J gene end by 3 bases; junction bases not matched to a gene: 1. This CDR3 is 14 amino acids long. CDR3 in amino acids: CASSGGQGDTEAFF. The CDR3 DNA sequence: TGTGCCAGCAGCGGGGGACAGGGGGACACTGAAGCTTTCTTT. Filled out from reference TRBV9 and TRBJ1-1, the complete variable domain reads DSGVTQTPKHLITATGQRVTLRCSPRSGDLSVYWYQQSLDQGLQFLIQYYNGEERAKGNILERFSAQQFPDLHSELNLSSLELGDSALYFCASSGGQGDTEAFFGQGTRLTVV.

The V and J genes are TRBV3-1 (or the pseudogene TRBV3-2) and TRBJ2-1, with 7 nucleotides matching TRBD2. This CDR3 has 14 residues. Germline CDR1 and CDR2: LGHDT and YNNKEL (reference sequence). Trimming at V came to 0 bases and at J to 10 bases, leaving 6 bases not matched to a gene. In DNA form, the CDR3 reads TGTGCCAGCAGCCAAGAGTCCCTGGGAGGGGAGCAGTTCTTC. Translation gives CASSQESLGGEQFF.

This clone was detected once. The CDR3 DNA sequence: TGCGCCAGCACTAATACAGGGACGCTCGCTGAAGCTTTCTTT. Translation: CASTNTGTLAEAFF. This chain connects TRBV10-2 to TRBJ1-1; possible D gene TRBD1, 6 bases. CDR1 and CDR2 from the germline V gene are WSHSY and SAAADI. V lost 7 bases and J lost 6, with 18 bases in between. This CDR3 contains 14 residues.

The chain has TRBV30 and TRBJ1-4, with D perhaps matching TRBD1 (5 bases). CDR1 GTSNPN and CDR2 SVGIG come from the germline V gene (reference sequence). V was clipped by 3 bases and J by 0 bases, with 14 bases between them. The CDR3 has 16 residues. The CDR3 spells CAWSRSPGATNEKLFF. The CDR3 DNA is TGTGCCTGGAGCCGTAGTCCGGGGGCAACTAATGAAAAACTGTTTTTT. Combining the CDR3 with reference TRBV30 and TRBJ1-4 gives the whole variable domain SQTIHQWPATLVQPVGSPLSLECTVEGTSNPNLYWYRQAAGRGLQLLFYSVGIGQISSEVPQNLSASRPQDRQFILSSKKLLLSDSGFYLCAWSRSPGATNEKLFFGSGTQLSVL.

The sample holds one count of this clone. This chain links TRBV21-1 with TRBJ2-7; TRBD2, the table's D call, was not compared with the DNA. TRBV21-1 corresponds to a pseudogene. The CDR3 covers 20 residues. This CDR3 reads CASSRGLAGDHLRSSYEQYV. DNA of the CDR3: TGTGCCAGCAGTCGCGGACTAGCGGGGGACCACTTACGTAGCTCCTACGAGCAGTACGTC.

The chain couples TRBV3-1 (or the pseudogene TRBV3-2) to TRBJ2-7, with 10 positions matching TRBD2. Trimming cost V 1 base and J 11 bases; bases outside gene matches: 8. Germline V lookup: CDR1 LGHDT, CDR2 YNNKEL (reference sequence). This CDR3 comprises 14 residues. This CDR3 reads CASSQGTSGEKEYF. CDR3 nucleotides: TGTGCCAGCAGCCAAGGGACTAGCGGAGAGAAAGAGTACTTC.

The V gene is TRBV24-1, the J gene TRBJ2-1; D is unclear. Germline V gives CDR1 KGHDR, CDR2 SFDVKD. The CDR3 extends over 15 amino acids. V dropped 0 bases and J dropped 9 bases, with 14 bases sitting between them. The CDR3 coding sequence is TGTGCCACCAGTGATTTGCCTGCTAAAGCCGCTGAGCAGTTCTTC. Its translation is CATSDLPAKAAEQFF.

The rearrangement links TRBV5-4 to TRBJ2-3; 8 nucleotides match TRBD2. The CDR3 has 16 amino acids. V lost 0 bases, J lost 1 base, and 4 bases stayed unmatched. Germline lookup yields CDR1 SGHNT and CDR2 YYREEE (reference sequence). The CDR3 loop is CASSLASGLGTDTQYF. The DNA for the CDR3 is TGTGCCAGCAGCTTGGCTAGCGGGCTCGGCACAGATACGCAGTATTTT.

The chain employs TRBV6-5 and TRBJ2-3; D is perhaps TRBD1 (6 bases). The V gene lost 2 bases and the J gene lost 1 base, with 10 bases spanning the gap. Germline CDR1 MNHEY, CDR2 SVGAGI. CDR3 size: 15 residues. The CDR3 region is CASSYDGGRTDTQYF. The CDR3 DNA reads TGTGCCAGCAGTTACGATGGGGGCCGCACAGATACGCAGTATTTT.

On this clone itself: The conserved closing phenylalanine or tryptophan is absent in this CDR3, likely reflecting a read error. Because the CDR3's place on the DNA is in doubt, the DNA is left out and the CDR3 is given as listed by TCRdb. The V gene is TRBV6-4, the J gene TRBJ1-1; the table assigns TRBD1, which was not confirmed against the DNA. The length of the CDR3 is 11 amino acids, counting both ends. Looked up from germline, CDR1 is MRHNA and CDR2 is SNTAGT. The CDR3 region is CASRGARPRIL.

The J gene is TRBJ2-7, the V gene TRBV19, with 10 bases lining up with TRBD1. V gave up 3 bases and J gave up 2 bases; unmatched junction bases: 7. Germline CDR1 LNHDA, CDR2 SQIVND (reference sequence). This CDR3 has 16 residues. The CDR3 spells CASSIKGTGEAYEQYF. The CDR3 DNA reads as TGTGCCAGTAGTATTAAGGGGACAGGGGAGGCCTACGAGCAGTACTTC.

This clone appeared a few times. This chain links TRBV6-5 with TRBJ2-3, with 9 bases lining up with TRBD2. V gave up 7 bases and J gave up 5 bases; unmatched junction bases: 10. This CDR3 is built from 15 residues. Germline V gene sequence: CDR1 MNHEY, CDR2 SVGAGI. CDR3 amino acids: CASKGGGGGEDTQYF. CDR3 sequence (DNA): TGTGCCAGCAAAGGCGGGGGGGGAGGGGAAGATACGCAGTATTTT.

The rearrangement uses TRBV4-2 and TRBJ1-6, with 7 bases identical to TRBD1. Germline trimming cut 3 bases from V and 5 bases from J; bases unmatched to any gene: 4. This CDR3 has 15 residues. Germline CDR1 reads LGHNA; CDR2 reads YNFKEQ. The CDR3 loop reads CASSQDRTHNSPLHF. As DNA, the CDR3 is TGTGCCAGCAGCCAGGACAGGACCCATAATTCACCCCTCCACTTT.

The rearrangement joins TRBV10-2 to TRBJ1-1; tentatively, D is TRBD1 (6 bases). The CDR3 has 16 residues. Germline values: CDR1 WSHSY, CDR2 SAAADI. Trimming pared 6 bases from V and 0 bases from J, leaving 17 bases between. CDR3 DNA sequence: TGCGCCAGCAGCCCCAGAGCAGGGGTGTTGAACACTGAAGCTTTCTTT. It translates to CASSPRAGVLNTEAFF.

CDR3 in DNA: TGCGCCAGCAGCTCAGGGACAGGCGGGGGAGGAGAGACCCAGTACTTC. This sequence encodes CASSSGTGGGGETQYF. The chain has TRBV5-1 and TRBJ2-5, with D possibly being TRBD1 (8 bases). In germline, CDR1 is SGHRS, CDR2 YFSETQ. The V end lost 3 bases, the J end lost 4 bases, and 19 bases lay between the germline ends. This CDR3 comprises 16 residues. Variable domain in full (rest from reference TRBV5-1 and TRBJ2-5): KAGVTQTPRYLIKTRGQQVTLSCSPISGHRSVSWYQQTPGQGLQFLFEYFSETQRNKGNFPGRFSGRQFSNSRSEMNVSTLELGDSALYLCASSSGTGGGGETQYFGPGTRLLVL.

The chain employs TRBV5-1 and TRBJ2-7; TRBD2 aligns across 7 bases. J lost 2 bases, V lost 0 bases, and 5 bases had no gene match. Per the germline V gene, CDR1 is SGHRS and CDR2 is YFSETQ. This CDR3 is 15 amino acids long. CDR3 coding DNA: TGCGCCAGCAGCTTGGCCGGGGGGTCGACCTACGAGCAGTACTTC. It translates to CASSLAGGSTYEQYF.

The CDR3 sequence is CASSDSAPGNTEAFF. CDR3 DNA sequence: TGTGCCAGCAGTGATTCCGCCCCAGGGAACACTGAAGCTTTCTTT. V and J are TRBV6-1 and TRBJ1-1; D gene uncertain. CDR3 length equals 15 residues. Germline V CDR1 and CDR2: MNHNS, SASEGT. The germline V and J ends were trimmed by 3 bases and 1 base, with 12 bases remaining between them.

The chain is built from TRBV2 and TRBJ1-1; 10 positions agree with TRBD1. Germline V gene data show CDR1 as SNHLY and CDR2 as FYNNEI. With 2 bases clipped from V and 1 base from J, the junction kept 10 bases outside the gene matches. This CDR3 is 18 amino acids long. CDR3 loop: CASSERLGQGKGNTEAFF. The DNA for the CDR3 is TGTGCCAGCAGTGAACGCCTGGGACAGGGGAAGGGGAACACTGAAGCTTTCTTT.

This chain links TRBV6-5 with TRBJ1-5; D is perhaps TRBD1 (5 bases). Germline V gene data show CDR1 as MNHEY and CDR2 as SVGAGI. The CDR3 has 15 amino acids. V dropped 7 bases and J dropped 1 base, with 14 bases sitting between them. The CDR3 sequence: CASTTGATSNQPQHF. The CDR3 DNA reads TGTGCCAGCACCACAGGAGCCACCAGCAATCAGCCCCAGCATTTT.

CDR3 in amino acids: CASSVDRGLGGYTF. The CDR3 DNA reads as TGTGCCAGTAGTGTGGACAGGGGGCTTGGTGGCTACACCTTC. This chain links TRBV19 with TRBJ1-2; 11 nucleotides line up with TRBD1. This CDR3 contains 14 residues. Looked up from germline, CDR1 is LNHDA and CDR2 is SQIVND (reference sequence). After removal of 5 bases from V and 7 bases from J, the junction contained 6 bases not matched to a gene.

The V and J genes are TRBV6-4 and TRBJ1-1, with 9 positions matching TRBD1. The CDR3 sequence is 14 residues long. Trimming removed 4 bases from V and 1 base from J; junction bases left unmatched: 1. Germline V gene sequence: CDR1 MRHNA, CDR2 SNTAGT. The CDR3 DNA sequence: TGTGCCAGCAGTGCGGACAGGGGGAACACTGAAGCTTTCTTT. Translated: CASSADRGNTEAFF.

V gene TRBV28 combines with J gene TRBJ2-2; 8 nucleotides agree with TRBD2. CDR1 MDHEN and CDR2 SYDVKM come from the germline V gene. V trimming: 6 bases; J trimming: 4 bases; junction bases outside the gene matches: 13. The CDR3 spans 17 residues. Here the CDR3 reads CASRFPSGGVSTGELFF. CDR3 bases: TGTGCCAGCAGGTTTCCCTCCGGGGGGGTTTCCACCGGGGAGCTGTTTTTT.

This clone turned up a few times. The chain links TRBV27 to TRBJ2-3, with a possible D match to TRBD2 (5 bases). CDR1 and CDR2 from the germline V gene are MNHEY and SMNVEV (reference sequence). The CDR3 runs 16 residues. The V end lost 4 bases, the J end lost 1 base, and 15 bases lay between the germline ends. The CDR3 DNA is TGTGCCAGCAGTTACCTCAGAGGGTCGGGCACAGATACGCAGTATTTT. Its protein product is CASSYLRGSGTDTQYF.

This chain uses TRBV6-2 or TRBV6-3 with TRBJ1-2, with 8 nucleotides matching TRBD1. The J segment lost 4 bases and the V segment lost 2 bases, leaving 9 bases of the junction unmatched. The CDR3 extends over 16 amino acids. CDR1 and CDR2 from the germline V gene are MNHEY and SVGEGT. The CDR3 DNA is TGTGCCAGCAGTTACCGGGGGCACAGGGGGAGCTATGGCTACACCTTC. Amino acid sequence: CASSYRGHRGSYGYTF.